This entry lists 27 T cell receptor beta chains sequenced from one sample in a study of blood T cell repertoires in COVID-19. Libraries were prepared by immunoSEQ multiplex PCR; TCRdb keeps only in-frame clonotypes and omits some of them. In the table there are 240,000 or so clones, approximately 83% of which are singletons. Sequencing was done on a sample of peripheral blood. Receptors were obtained from a woman of 80 years or more with acute or convalescent COVID-19.

The rearrangement links TRBV28 to TRBJ2-7, with a tentative D call TRBD1 (6 bases). Trimming left V 2 bases short and J 3 bases short, with 8 bases between. The CDR3 extends over 13 amino acids. Germline loops: CDR1 MDHEN, CDR2 SYDVKM. The CDR3 coding sequence is TGTGCCAGCAGTTTACGGACAGTCTACGAGCAGTACTTC. Amino acid sequence: CASSLRTVYEQYF.

The V gene is TRBV2, the J gene TRBJ1-4, with TRBD1 as a possible D gene (6 bases). Germline V gene lookup returns CDR1 SNHLY and CDR2 FYNNEI. The CDR3 consists of 14 residues. The germline V and J ends were trimmed by 11 bases and 3 bases, with 16 bases remaining between them. Here the CDR3 DNA reads TGTGCCCGCGCCAGGGGACGGTCTAATGAAAAACTGTTTTTT. This codes for CARARGRSNEKLFF.

The J gene is TRBJ1-3, the V gene TRBV19; the D is unclear. CDR1 is LNHDA, CDR2 SQIVND, per germline (reference sequence). Trimming stripped 11 bases from V and 0 bases from J, with 23 bases between. The CDR3 runs 17 residues. CDR3 region: CAASSISQARSGNTIYF. For the CDR3, the DNA is TGTGCCGCCAGTAGTATAAGTCAGGCGCGCTCTGGAAACACCATATATTTT.

The gene calls are TRBV7-2 and TRBJ2-7, with 12 bases fitting TRBD2. CDR1 is SGHTA, CDR2 FQGNSA, per germline. V lost 0 bases, J lost 1 base, and 7 bases stayed unmatched. The CDR3 is made up of 18 amino acids. The CDR3 nucleotides are TGTGCCAGCAGCTTAGCCCTAGCGGGGGGGTTTTCTTCCTACGAGCAGTACTTC. Amino acids: CASSLALAGGFSSYEQYF.

The rearrangement uses TRBV5-6 and TRBJ2-5; 12 nucleotides agree with TRBD2. Germline CDR1 and CDR2: SGHDT and YYEEEE. CDR3 length equals 14 residues. Trimming removed 7 bases from V and 5 bases from J; junction bases left unmatched: 6. The CDR3 is CASGRGLAGETQYF. In nucleotides, the CDR3 is TGTGCCAGCGGGAGAGGACTAGCGGGGGAGACCCAGTACTTC. The full variable domain, its missing parts supplied by reference TRBV5-6 and TRBJ2-5, is DAGVTQSPTHLIKTRGQQVTLRCSPKSGHDTVSWYQQALGQGPQFIFQYYEEEERQRGNFPDRFSGHQFPNYSSELNVNALLLGDSALYLCASGRGLAGETQYFGPGTRLLVL.

The V call is TRBV5-4, the J call TRBJ1-3; possibly TRBD1 for D (5 bases). Trimming removed 0 bases from V and 5 bases from J, with 15 bases in between. CDR1 is SGHNT and CDR2 is YYREEE in the germline V gene (reference sequence). The CDR3 is made up of 16 amino acids. DNA for the CDR3: TGTGCCAGCAGCTTGGAAGGGGAAAATGTGAGAAACACCATATATTTT. Protein product: CASSLEGENVRNTIYF.

The J gene is TRBJ1-2, the V gene TRBV7-8; D gene ambiguous. Germline V gene lookup returns CDR1 SGHVS and CDR2 FQNEAQ. V shed 3 bases and J shed 0 bases, with 5 bases lying between them. The CDR3 runs 13 residues. The CDR3 sequence: CASSLTANYGYTF. The CDR3 DNA sequence: TGTGCCAGCAGCTTGACTGCTAACTATGGCTACACCTTC.

V gene TRBV3-1 (or the pseudogene TRBV3-2) combines with J gene TRBJ1-1; D is undetermined. The germline V and J ends were trimmed by 1 base and 2 bases, with 8 bases remaining between them. Germline values: CDR1 LGHDT, CDR2 YNNKEL (reference sequence). The CDR3 contains 14 residues. CDR3 coding DNA: TGTGCCAGCAGCCAAGGATCTATAAACACTGAAGCTTTCTTT. Protein: CASSQGSINTEAFF.

The chain recombines TRBV2 with TRBJ1-2; D is unresolved. Trimming removed 10 bases at V and 0 bases at J, with 18 bases between. The CDR3 is 15 amino acids. The germline V gene has CDR1 SNHLY and CDR2 FYNNEI. CDR3 nucleotides: TGTGCCAACAAACCCGACGCCACAGCTAACTATGGCTACACCTTC. This sequence encodes CANKPDATANYGYTF.

The sample holds a few counts of this clone. The V and J genes are TRBV2 and TRBJ1-6, with D unclear. Trimming shortened V by 10 bases and J by 0 bases, and 22 bases separated the two germline ends. The CDR3 loop spans 18 amino acids. The germline CDR1 and CDR2 sequences are SNHLY and FYNNEI. CDR3 sequence: CATRRFSSYSSYNSPLHF. The CDR3, as DNA: TGTGCCACCCGCCGGTTCAGCTCCTACAGCTCCTATAATTCACCCCTCCACTTT. The entire variable domain, with the rest obtained from reference TRBV2 and TRBJ1-6, is as follows: EPEVTQTPSHQVTQMGQEVILRCVPISNHLYFYWYRQILGQKVEFLVSFYNNEISEKSEIFDDQFSVERPDGSNFTLKIRSTKLEDSAMYFCATRRFSSYSSYNSPLHFGNGTRLTVT.

V and J are TRBV5-1 and TRBJ2-3, with TRBD1 matching over 7 bases. The germline gives CDR1 SGHRS, CDR2 YFSETQ. The CDR3 covers 16 residues. J was trimmed by 2 bases and V by 0 bases; bases with no gene match: 6. The DNA of the CDR3 is TGCGCCAGCAGCTTGGGTGGCAGGGGGAACACAGATACGCAGTATTTT. Amino acid sequence: CASSLGGRGNTDTQYF.

This clone was seen once. J is TRBJ1-3 and V is TRBV18, with 8 bases identical to TRBD1. This CDR3 is built from 17 residues. CDR1 KGHSH and CDR2 LQKENI come from the germline V gene. With 3 bases clipped from V and 1 base from J, the junction kept 8 bases outside the gene matches. For the CDR3, the DNA is TGTGCCAGCTCACCCGGTCAGGGGGCGACGTCTGGAAACACCATATATTTT. It codes for CASSPGQGATSGNTIYF.

The rearrangement links TRBV6-1 to TRBJ1-4, with 9 nucleotides matching TRBD1. This CDR3 is built from 15 residues. CDR1 is MNHNS and CDR2 is SASEGT in the germline V gene. Trimming took 3 bases from V and 7 from J; bases not matched to a gene: 6. In DNA form, the CDR3 reads TGTGCCAGCAGTGACGACAGGGGGATGGTTGAAAAACTGTTTTTT. Its translation is CASSDDRGMVEKLFF.

The chain links TRBV5-1 to TRBJ1-4, with 7 bases lining up with TRBD1. The V and J ends lost 4 bases and 8 bases, in that order; junction bases with no gene match: 11. The CDR3 totals 15 residues. Germline lookup yields CDR1 SGHRS and CDR2 YFSETQ. The CDR3 loop reads CASSGGWTGEEKLFF. In DNA form, the CDR3 reads TGCGCCAGCAGCGGGGGATGGACAGGCGAAGAAAAACTGTTTTTT.

This clone was picked up a small number of times. The rearrangement uses TRBV28 and TRBJ1-2, with 8 nucleotides matching TRBD1. This CDR3 comprises 14 residues. The germline V gene has CDR1 MDHEN and CDR2 SYDVKM. Trimming cost V 8 bases and J 4 bases; bases outside gene matches: 9. The CDR3 DNA reads as TGTGCCAGCTCCGGGACAGGCCGATTCTATGGCTACACCTTC. It translates to CASSGTGRFYGYTF.

J is TRBJ1-5 and V is TRBV10-3; D is ambiguous. V gave up 3 bases and J gave up 0 bases, with 6 bases separating them. Germline CDR1 and CDR2: ENHRY and SYGVKD. The CDR3 covers 14 residues. The CDR3 bases are TGTGCCATCAGTGAATCGGGTAGCAATCAGCCCCAGCATTTT. Protein sequence: CAISESGSNQPQHF.

This chain uses TRBV2 with TRBJ1-5; 8 bases agree with TRBD1. The length of the CDR3 is 14 residues. The ends lost 5 bases at V and 6 bases at J; junction bases unmatched: 6. From germline, CDR1 is SNHLY and CDR2 FYNNEI. This CDR3 reads CASSPDRGGQPQHF. CDR3 coding DNA: TGTGCCAGCAGTCCCGACAGGGGAGGTCAGCCCCAGCATTTT.

The V gene is TRBV7-6, the J gene TRBJ2-7; 10 bases are a match to TRBD1. Per the germline V gene, CDR1 is SGHVS and CDR2 is FNYEAQ. J gave up 3 bases and V 1 base, and 3 bases lay outside the gene matches. CDR3 size: 15 residues. Written as DNA, the CDR3 is TGTGCCAGCAGCTTAGGACAGGGGGCCGTCTACGAGCAGTACTTC. Translated, it gives CASSLGQGAVYEQYF. The full variable domain, completed using reference TRBV7-6 and TRBJ2-7, is GAGVSQSPRYKVTKRGQDVALRCDPISGHVSLYWYRQALGQGPEFLTYFNYEAQQDKSGLPNDRFSAERPEGSISTLTIQRTEQRDSAMYRCASSLGQGAVYEQYFGPGTRLTVT.

The V call is TRBV7-9, the J call TRBJ1-4; 7 bases align to TRBD1. The junction had 14 bases not matched to a gene; V was cut back by 5 bases and J by 5 bases. CDR3 length: 17 amino acids. Per the germline V gene, CDR1 is SEHNR and CDR2 is FQNEAQ (reference sequence). In DNA, the CDR3 is TGTGCCAGCAGCCCCCAGGGGGGTGCAGGGGTGAATGAAAAACTGTTTTTT. Its protein product is CASSPQGGAGVNEKLFF.

V is TRBV28 and J is TRBJ1-2; TRBD1 is a possible D gene (6 bases). The CDR3 spans 15 residues. Trimming shortened V by 5 bases and J by 3 bases, and 16 bases separated the two germline ends. Germline V gene lookup returns CDR1 MDHEN and CDR2 SYDVKM. CDR3 protein: CASSPLSGGDYGYTF. The CDR3 nucleotides are TGTGCCAGCAGTCCCCTTAGTGGGGGCGACTATGGCTACACCTTC.

The genes are TRBV2 and TRBJ2-3, with 11 bases that match TRBD2. V was clipped by 3 bases and J by 0 bases; unmatched bases: 8. The CDR3 spans 18 residues. The germline V gene has CDR1 SNHLY and CDR2 FYNNEI. The DNA of the CDR3 is TGTGCCAGCAGTGATCCCCGACTAGCGGGAACAAGCACAGATACGCAGTATTTT. It encodes CASSDPRLAGTSTDTQYF.

The chain recombines TRBV5-1 with TRBJ1-6; a weak D match, TRBD1 (6 bases). The germline V gene encodes CDR1 SGHRS and CDR2 YFSETQ. V lost 3 bases and J lost 1, with 11 bases in between. The CDR3 totals 16 residues. This CDR3 reads CASSSQGGSYNSPLHF. The CDR3 bases are TGCGCCAGCAGCTCACAGGGAGGGTCCTATAATTCACCCCTCCACTTT.

This clone was detected only a few times. The gene calls are TRBV11-2 and TRBJ1-1, with D tentatively TRBD1 (5 bases). The CDR3 contains 15 residues. Trimming took off 5 bases at V and 2 bases at J, with 15 bases between the two ends. CDR1 is SGHAT and CDR2 is FQNNGV in the germline V gene. The CDR3 here is CASSQIDSPNTEAFF. In DNA, the CDR3 is TGTGCCAGCAGCCAAATCGACAGCCCTAACACTGAAGCTTTCTTT.

This clone was seen a single time. The chain uses TRBV28 and TRBJ1-1, with a tentative D call TRBD1 (6 bases). The germline CDR1 and CDR2 sequences are MDHEN and SYDVKM. The CDR3 contains 13 residues. Trimming removed 2 bases at V and 11 bases at J, with 15 bases between. CDR3 amino acids: CASSLRGSEGAFF. CDR3 in DNA: TGTGCCAGCAGTTTAAGGGGGTCCGAGGGTGCTTTCTTT.

The V and J genes are TRBV6-5 and TRBJ1-3, with TRBD1 matching 7 bases. Germline values: CDR1 MNHEY, CDR2 SVGAGI. The V segment lost 6 bases and the J segment 1 base; nucleotides outside the gene matches: 6. CDR3 length: 15 amino acids. The CDR3 region has the DNA TGTGCCAGCAGACCTCCACAGGGGTCTGGAAACACCATATATTTT. This encodes CASRPPQGSGNTIYF.

The count of this clone is one. The rearrangement links TRBV28 to TRBJ2-3; 7 bases align to TRBD1. V lost 5 bases, J lost 0 bases, and 11 bases stayed unmatched. CDR3 length: 17 amino acids. Germline-derived CDR1 and CDR2 are MDHEN and SYDVKM. The CDR3 DNA is TGTGCCAGCAGTCGACAGGGTAGCCCCTCTAGCACAGATACGCAGTATTTT. Translated: CASSRQGSPSSTDTQYF. Based on the CDR3 plus reference TRBV28 and TRBJ2-3, the full variable domain is DVKVTQSSRYLVKRTGEKVFLECVQDMDHENMFWYRQDPGLGLRLIYFSYDVKMKEKGDIPEGYSVSREKKERFSLILESASTNQTSMYLCASSRQGSPSSTDTQYFGPGTRLTVL.

This clone appeared a few times. This chain links TRBV6-6 with TRBJ2-2, with 8 bases that match TRBD1. The CDR3 loop spans 15 amino acids. The V gene end was trimmed by 5 bases and the J gene end by 6 bases; junction bases not matched to a gene: 8. Germline loops: CDR1 MNHNY, CDR2 SVGAGI (reference sequence). CDR3 amino acids: CASSTDRVLAGELFF. The CDR3 bases are TGTGCCAGCAGTACGGACAGGGTTCTCGCCGGGGAGCTGTTTTTT.